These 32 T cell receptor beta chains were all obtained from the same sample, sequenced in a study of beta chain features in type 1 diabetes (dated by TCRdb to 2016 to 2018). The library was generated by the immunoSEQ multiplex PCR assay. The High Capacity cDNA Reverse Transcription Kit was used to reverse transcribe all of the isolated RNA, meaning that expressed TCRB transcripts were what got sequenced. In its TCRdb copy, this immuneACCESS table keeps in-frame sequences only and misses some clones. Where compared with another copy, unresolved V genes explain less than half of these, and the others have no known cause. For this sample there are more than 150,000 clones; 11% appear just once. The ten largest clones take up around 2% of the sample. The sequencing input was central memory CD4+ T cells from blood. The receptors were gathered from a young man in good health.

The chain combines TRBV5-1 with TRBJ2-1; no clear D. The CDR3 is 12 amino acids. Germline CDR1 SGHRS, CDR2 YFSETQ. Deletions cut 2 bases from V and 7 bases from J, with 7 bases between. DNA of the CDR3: TGCGCCAGCAGCTTATCGGTTAATGAGCAGTTCTTC. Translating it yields CASSLSVNEQFF.

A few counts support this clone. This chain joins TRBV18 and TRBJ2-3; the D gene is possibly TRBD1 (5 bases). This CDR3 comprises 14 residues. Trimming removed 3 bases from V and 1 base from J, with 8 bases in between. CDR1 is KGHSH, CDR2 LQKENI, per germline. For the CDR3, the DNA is TGTGCCAGCTCACCTGTACAGGGCACAGATACGCAGTATTTT. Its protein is CASSPVQGTDTQYF.

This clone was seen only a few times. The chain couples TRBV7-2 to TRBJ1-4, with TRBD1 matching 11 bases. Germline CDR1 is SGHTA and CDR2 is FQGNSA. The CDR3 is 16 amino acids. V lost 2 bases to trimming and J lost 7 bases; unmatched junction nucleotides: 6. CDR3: CASSLWTGGVGEKLFF. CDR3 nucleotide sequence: TGTGCCAGCAGCTTATGGACAGGGGGCGTGGGTGAAAAACTGTTTTTT.

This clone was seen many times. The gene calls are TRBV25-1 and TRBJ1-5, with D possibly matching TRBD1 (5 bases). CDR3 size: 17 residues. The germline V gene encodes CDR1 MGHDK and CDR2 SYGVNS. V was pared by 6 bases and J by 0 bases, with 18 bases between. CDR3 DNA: TGTGCCAGCAGGGGGGGTGGCAGTCTGCTTAGCAATCAGCCCCAGCATTTT. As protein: CASRGGGSLLSNQPQHF.

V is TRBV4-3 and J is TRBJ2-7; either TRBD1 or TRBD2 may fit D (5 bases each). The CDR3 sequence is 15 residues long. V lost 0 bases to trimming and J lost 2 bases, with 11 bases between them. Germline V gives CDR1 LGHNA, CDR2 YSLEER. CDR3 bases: TGCGCCAGCAGCCAAGATGAGACAGCGGCCTACGAGCAGTACTTC. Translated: CASSQDETAAYEQYF.

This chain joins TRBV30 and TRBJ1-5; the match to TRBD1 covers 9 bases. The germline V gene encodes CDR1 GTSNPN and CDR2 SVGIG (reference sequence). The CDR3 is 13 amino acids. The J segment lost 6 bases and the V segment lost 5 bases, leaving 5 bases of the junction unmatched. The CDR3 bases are TGTGCCTGGGGGGGACAGGGAGGTCAGCCCCAGCATTTT. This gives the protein CAWGGQGGQPQHF.

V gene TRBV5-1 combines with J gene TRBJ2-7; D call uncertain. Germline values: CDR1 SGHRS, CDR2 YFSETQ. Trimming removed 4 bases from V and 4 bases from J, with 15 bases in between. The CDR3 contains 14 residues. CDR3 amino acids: CASSPGRDPYEQYF. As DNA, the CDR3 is TGCGCCAGCAGCCCCGGCCGCGACCCGTACGAGCAGTACTTC.

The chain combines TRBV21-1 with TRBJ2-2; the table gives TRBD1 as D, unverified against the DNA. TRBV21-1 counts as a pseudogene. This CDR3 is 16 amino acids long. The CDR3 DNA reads TGTGCCAGCTGGACAGGGGACAGGGATGGCACCGGGGAGCTGTTTTTT. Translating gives CASWTGDRDGTGELFF.

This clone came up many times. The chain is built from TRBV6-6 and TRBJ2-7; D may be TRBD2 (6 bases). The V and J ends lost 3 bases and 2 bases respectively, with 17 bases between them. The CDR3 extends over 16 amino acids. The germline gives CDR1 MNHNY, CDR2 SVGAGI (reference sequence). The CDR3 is CASSYRYSGGTYEQYF. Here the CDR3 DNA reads TGTGCCAGCAGTTATCGTTATAGCGGAGGAACCTACGAGCAGTACTTC.

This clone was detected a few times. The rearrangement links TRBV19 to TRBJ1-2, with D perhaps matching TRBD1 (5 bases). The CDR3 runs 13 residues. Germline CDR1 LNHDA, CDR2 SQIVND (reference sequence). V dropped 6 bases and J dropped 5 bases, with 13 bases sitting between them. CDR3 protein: CASRTGGGYGYTF. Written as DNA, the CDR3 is TGTGCCAGTAGAACAGGTGGAGGGTATGGCTACACCTTC.

The CDR3 sequence is CSASEPGYTF. As DNA, the CDR3 is TGCAGTGCTTCCGAACCTGGCTACACCTTC. The chain carries TRBV20-1 and TRBJ1-2; no clear D. The CDR3 consists of 10 residues. Trimming took off 5 bases at V and 7 bases at J, with 8 bases between the two ends. Germline V CDR1 and CDR2: DFQATT, SNEGSKA (reference sequence).

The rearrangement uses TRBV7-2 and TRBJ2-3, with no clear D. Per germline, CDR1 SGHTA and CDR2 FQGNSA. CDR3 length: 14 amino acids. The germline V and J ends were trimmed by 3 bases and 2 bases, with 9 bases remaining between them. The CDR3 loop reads CASSFLPNTDTQYF. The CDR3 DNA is TGTGCCAGCAGCTTTCTACCGAACACAGATACGCAGTATTTT. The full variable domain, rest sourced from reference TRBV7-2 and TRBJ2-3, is GAGVSQSPSNKVTEKGKDVELRCDPISGHTALYWYRQSLGQGLEFLIYFQGNSAPDKSGLPSDRFSAERTGGSVSTLTIQRTQQEDSAVYLCASSFLPNTDTQYFGPGTRLTVL.

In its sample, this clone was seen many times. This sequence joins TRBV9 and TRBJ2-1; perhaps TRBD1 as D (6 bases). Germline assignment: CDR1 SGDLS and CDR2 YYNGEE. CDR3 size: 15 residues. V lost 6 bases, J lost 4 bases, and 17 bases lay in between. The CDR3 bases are TGTGCCAGCACCAGACGGGACACACCTTACAATGAGCAGTTCTTC. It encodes CASTRRDTPYNEQFF. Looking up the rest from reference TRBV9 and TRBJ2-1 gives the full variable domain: DSGVTQTPKHLITATGQRVTLRCSPRSGDLSVYWYQQSLDQGLQFLIQYYNGEERAKGNILERFSAQQFPDLHSELNLSSLELGDSALYFCASTRRDTPYNEQFFGPGTRLTVL.

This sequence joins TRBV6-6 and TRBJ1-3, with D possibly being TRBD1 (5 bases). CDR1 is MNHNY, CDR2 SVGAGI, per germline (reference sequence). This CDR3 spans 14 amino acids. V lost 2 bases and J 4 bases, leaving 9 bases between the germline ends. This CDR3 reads CASSYQGGGNTIYF. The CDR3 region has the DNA TGTGCCAGCAGTTACCAGGGCGGAGGAAACACCATATATTTT.

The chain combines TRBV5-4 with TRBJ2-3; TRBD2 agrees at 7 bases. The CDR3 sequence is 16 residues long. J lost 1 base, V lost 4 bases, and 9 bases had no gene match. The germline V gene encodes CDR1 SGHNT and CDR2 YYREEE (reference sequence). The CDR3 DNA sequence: TGTGCCAGCAGCCAGGCGGGAGTAAGGGGCACAGATACGCAGTATTTT. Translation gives CASSQAGVRGTDTQYF.

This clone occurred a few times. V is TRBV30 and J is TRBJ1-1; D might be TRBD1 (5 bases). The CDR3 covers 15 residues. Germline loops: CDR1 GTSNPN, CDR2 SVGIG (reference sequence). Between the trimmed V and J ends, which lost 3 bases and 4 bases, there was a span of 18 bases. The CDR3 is CAWSLGGSGITEAFF. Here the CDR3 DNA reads TGTGCCTGGAGCCTTGGGGGGAGCGGTATCACTGAAGCTTTCTTT.

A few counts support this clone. This CDR3 reads CSVTGGVRSGVQAFF. In nucleotides, the CDR3 is TGCAGCGTTACTGGGGGCGTCAGGTCGGGCGTTCAAGCTTTCTTT. The chain carries TRBV29-1 and TRBJ1-1; D is possibly TRBD1 (6 bases). CDR1 and CDR2 (germline): SQVTM, ANQGSEA. V lost 5 bases, J lost 9 bases, and 25 bases lay in between. The CDR3 contains 15 residues.

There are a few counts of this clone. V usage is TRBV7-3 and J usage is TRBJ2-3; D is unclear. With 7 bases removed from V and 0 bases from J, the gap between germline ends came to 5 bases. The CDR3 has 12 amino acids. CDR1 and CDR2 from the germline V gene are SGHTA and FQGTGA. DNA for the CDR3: TGTGCCAGCACCACAAGCACAGATACGCAGTATTTT. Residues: CASTTSTDTQYF.

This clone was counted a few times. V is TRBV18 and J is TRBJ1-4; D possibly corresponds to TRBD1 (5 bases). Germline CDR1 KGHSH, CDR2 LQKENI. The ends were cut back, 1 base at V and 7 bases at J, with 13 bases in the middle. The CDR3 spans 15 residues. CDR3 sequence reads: CASSPLQGSGEKLFF. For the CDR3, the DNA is TGTGCCAGCTCACCACTCCAGGGTAGCGGTGAAAAACTGTTTTTT.

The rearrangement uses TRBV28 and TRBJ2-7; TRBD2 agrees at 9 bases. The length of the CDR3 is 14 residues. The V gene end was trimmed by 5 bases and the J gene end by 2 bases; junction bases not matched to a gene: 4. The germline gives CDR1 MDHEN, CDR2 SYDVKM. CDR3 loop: CASSGLARPYEQYF. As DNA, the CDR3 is TGTGCCAGCAGTGGACTAGCGAGACCCTACGAGCAGTACTTC.

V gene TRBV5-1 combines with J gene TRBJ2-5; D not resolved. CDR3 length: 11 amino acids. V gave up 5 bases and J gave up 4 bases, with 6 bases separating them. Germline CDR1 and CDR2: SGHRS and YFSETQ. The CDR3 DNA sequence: TGCGCCAGCAGAGGCGGAGAGACCCAGTACTTC. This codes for CASRGGETQYF. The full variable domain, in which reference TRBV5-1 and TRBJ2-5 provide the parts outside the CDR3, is KAGVTQTPRYLIKTRGQQVTLSCSPISGHRSVSWYQQTPGQGLQFLFEYFSETQRNKGNFPGRFSGRQFSNSRSEMNVSTLELGDSALYLCASRGGETQYFGPGTRLLVL.

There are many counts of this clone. Here the CDR3 DNA reads TGTGCCTGGAGCCTAACCGGACCCCAGCATTTT. This translates into CAWSLTGPQHF. V and J are TRBV30 and TRBJ1-5; D ambiguous. The V gene lost 3 bases and the J gene lost 10 bases, with 10 bases spanning the gap. Per germline, CDR1 GTSNPN and CDR2 SVGIG (reference sequence). The CDR3 has 11 residues.

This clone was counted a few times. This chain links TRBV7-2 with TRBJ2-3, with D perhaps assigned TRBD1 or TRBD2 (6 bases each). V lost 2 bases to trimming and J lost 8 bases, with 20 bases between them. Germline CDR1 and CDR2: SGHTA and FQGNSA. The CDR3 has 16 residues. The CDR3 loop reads CASSLSTGTGGLTQYF. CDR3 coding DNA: TGTGCCAGCAGCTTAAGCACAGGGACCGGGGGACTTACGCAGTATTTT.

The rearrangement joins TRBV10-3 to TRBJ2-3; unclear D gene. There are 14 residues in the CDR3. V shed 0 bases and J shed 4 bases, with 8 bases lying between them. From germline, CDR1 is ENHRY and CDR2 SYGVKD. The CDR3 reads CAISESTVADTQYF. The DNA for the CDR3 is TGTGCCATCAGTGAGTCGACGGTGGCAGATACGCAGTATTTT.

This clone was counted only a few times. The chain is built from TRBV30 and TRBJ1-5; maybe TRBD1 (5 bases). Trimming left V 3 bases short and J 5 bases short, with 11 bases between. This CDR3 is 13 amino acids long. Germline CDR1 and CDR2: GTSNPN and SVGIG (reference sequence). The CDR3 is CAWSRDGYQPQHF. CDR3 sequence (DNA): TGTGCCTGGAGCAGGGACGGTTATCAGCCCCAGCATTTT.

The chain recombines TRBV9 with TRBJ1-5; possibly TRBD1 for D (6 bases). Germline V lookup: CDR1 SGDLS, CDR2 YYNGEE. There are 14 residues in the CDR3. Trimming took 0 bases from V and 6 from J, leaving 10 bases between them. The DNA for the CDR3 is TGTGCCAGCAGCGTAGAAGCAGGGGTTCAGCCCCAGCATTTT. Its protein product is CASSVEAGVQPQHF.

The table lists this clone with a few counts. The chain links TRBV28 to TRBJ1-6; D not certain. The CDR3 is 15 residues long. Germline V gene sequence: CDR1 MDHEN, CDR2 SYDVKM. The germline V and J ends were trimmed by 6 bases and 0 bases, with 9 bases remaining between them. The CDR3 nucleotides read TGTGCCAGCAGGGACGGACGCTCCTATAATTCACCCCTCCACTTT. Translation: CASRDGRSYNSPLHF.

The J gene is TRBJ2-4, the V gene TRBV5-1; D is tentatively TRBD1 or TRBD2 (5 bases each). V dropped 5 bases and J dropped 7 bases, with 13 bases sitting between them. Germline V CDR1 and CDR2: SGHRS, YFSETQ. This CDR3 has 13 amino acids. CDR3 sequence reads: CASSSGTENIQYF. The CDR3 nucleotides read TGCGCCAGCAGTTCCGGGACGGAGAACATTCAGTACTTC.

DNA for the CDR3: TGTGCCAGCAGCCGGTCTAGGGGCGTCGGCACAGATACGCAGTATTTT. Protein product: CASSRSRGVGTDTQYF. The V call is TRBV7-2, the J call TRBJ2-3; a possible D gene is TRBD1 (5 bases). V dropped 5 bases and J dropped 1 base, with 16 bases sitting between them. Germline CDR1 SGHTA, CDR2 FQGNSA. The length of the CDR3 is 16 residues.

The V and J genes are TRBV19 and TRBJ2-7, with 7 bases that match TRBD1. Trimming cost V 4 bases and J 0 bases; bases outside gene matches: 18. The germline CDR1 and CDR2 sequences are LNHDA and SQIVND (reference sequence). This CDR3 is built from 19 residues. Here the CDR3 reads CASSRSSPAGGRSSYEQYF. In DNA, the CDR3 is TGTGCCAGTAGTAGATCTTCCCCAGCAGGGGGACGGAGCTCCTACGAGCAGTACTTC.

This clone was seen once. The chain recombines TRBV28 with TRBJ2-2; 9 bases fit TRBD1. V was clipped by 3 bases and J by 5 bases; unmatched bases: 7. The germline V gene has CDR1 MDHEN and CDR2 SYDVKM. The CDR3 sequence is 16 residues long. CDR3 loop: CASSLTGGSRTGELFF. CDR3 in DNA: TGTGCCAGCAGTTTGACAGGGGGTTCTAGGACCGGGGAGCTGTTTTTT.

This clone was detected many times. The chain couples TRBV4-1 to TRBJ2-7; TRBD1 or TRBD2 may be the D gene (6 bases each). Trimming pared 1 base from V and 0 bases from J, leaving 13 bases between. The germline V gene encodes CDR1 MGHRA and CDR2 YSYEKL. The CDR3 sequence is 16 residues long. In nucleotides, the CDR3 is TGCGCCAGCAGCCAAGGTACACAGGGACTCTCCTACGAGCAGTACTTC. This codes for CASSQGTQGLSYEQYF.